The 21 T cell receptor beta chains below all came from one sample that was sequenced in a study of blood T cell repertoires in COVID-19. Assay used: immunoSEQ multiplex PCR; TCRdb lists only in-frame clones, some missing. The sample includes a few hundred thousand clones, about nine tenths seen only once; the top ten take approximately 3%. Specimen: peripheral blood. These receptors originate from a woman aged 25 to 39 with active or convalescent COVID-19.

J is TRBJ2-5 and V is TRBV29-1, with TRBD1 identical over 10 bases. Germline V gene data show CDR1 as SQVTM and CDR2 as ANQGSEA. Trimming removed 7 bases from V and 4 bases from J; junction bases left unmatched: 3. The CDR3 length is 12 residues. The CDR3 region is CSGGQGTETQYF. Written as DNA, the CDR3 is TGCAGCGGGGGACAGGGGACAGAGACCCAGTACTTC.

The chain joins TRBV19 to TRBJ1-2; D not certain. The CDR3 has 13 amino acids. Germline-derived CDR1 and CDR2 are LNHDA and SQIVND (reference sequence). Trimming cost V 0 bases and J 4 bases, with 6 bases left between them. The CDR3: CASSIDRRYGYTF. CDR3 nucleotides: TGTGCCAGTAGTATAGACAGGCGCTATGGCTACACCTTC.

The chain recombines TRBV30 with TRBJ1-6, with D uncertain. This CDR3 has 17 residues. V was clipped by 0 bases and J by 3 bases, with 15 bases between them. The germline gives CDR1 GTSNPN, CDR2 SVGIG (reference sequence). The CDR3 reads CAWSVSRANYYNSPLHF. CDR3 coding DNA: TGTGCCTGGAGTGTATCGAGGGCGAACTACTATAATTCACCCCTCCACTTT.

The CDR3 sequence is CASSFLGQGALNTEAFF. The CDR3 DNA follows: TGTGCCAGCAGTTTCCTCGGACAGGGGGCCCTGAACACTGAAGCTTTCTTT. The J gene is TRBJ1-1, the V gene TRBV27; 11 bases are a match to TRBD1. This CDR3 is 17 amino acids long. Trimming took 3 bases from V and 0 from J; bases not matched to a gene: 6. Per germline, CDR1 MNHEY and CDR2 SMNVEV (reference sequence).

This clone was found a few times. Different DNA sequences within this sample yield the same CDR3. The CDR3 protein is CASSPAGSYNSPLHF. The CDR3 nucleotides read TGTGCCAGCAGCCCCGCGGGCTCCTATAATTCACCCCTCCACTTT. V gene TRBV9 combines with J gene TRBJ1-6; D is uncertain. The CDR3 has 15 residues. The V end was cut by 4 bases, the J end by 0 bases, with 8 bases between. The germline CDR1 and CDR2 sequences are SGDLS and YYNGEE.

The genes are TRBV19 and TRBJ2-7, with 8 bases matching TRBD1. The germline V gene encodes CDR1 LNHDA and CDR2 SQIVND (reference sequence). Unmatched junction bases numbered 13, after V lost 5 bases and J lost 7 bases. The CDR3 consists of 15 residues. The CDR3: CASSVFRGQGAEQYF. The CDR3 nucleotides read TGTGCCAGTAGTGTTTTCAGAGGACAGGGTGCGGAGCAGTACTTC.

This chain uses TRBV12-3 or TRBV12-4 with TRBJ2-7; no clear D. V dropped 4 bases and J dropped 2 bases, with 3 bases sitting between them. The CDR3 spans 11 residues. CDR3 region: CASSSAYEQYF. CDR3 nucleotides: TGTGCCAGCAGTTCCGCCTACGAGCAGTACTTC.

The chain links TRBV9 to TRBJ2-5; TRBD2 aligns across 10 bases. Looked up from germline, CDR1 is SGDLS and CDR2 is YYNGEE. With V trimmed by 0 bases and J by 5 bases, 7 bases remained unmatched. The length of the CDR3 is 16 residues. This chain's CDR3 is CASSVGSGGAGETQYF. The CDR3 DNA follows: TGTGCCAGCAGCGTAGGCAGCGGGGGGGCCGGTGAGACCCAGTACTTC.

CDR3 coding DNA: TGCGCCAGCAGCTTGGCCGATCAGGGTTCTAATGAAAAACTGTTTTTT. Its protein product is CASSLADQGSNEKLFF. This sequence joins TRBV5-1 and TRBJ1-4; weak D call: TRBD1 (5 bases). CDR1 and CDR2 from the germline V gene are SGHRS and YFSETQ. The CDR3 covers 16 residues. Deletions cut 0 bases from V and 3 bases from J, with 12 bases between.

The chain carries TRBV6-2 or TRBV6-3 and TRBJ2-1; D gene unclear. The germline gives CDR1 MNHEY, CDR2 SVGEGT. V was cut by 4 bases and J by 0 bases, with 13 bases left in between. The CDR3 contains 16 residues. The CDR3, as DNA: TGTGCCAGCAGTTCTCCGACTTGGAGCTCCTACAATGAGCAGTTCTTC. This gives the protein CASSSPTWSSYNEQFF.

This rearrangement joins TRBV15 to TRBJ1-6, with 9 bases that match TRBD1. The CDR3 extends over 16 amino acids. Unmatched junction bases numbered 4, after V lost 4 bases and J lost 3 bases. Germline CDR1 and CDR2: LNHNV and YYDKDF (reference sequence). The chain's CDR3 is CATSTTDRGYNSPLHF. The CDR3, as DNA: TGTGCCACCAGCACAACGGACAGGGGCTATAATTCACCCCTCCACTTT.

V gene TRBV9 combines with J gene TRBJ2-1; D may be TRBD2 (5 bases). The CDR3 totals 15 residues. The germline V gene has CDR1 SGDLS and CDR2 YYNGEE. The V end was cut by 2 bases, the J end by 1 base, with 10 bases between. The CDR3 loop reads CASSVHEGSYNEQFF. The DNA for the CDR3 is TGTGCCAGCAGCGTTCACGAGGGTTCCTACAATGAGCAGTTCTTC.

The V and J genes are TRBV28 and TRBJ2-5, with 10 bases identical to TRBD2. V shed 6 bases, J shed 2 bases, and the junction held 6 bases outside the gene matches. The germline V gene encodes CDR1 MDHEN and CDR2 SYDVKM. The CDR3 contains 15 residues. DNA for the CDR3: TGTGCCAGCAGGGCTAGCGGGGGCCCACAAGAGACCCAGTACTTC. Protein sequence: CASRASGGPQETQYF. The full variable domain, in which reference TRBV28 and TRBJ2-5 provide the parts outside the CDR3, is DVKVTQSSRYLVKRTGEKVFLECVQDMDHENMFWYRQDPGLGLRLIYFSYDVKMKEKGDIPEGYSVSREKKERFSLILESASTNQTSMYLCASRASGGPQETQYFGPGTRLLVL.

This clone was seen more than once but under ten times. This chain uses TRBV21-1 with TRBJ1-2; the table's D call, TRBD1, was not checked against the DNA. TRBV21-1 is a pseudogene segment. There are 15 residues in the CDR3. CDR3 nucleotides: TGTGCCAGCAGCAATATTTTGGACAGATCGGATGGCTACACCTTC. Protein: CASSNILDRSDGYTF.

The chain employs TRBV6-6 and TRBJ2-2; no reliable D call. The ends were cut back, 6 bases at V and 5 bases at J, with 4 bases in the middle. The CDR3 is 11 residues long. From germline, CDR1 is MNHNY and CDR2 SVGAGI (reference sequence). CDR3 sequence (DNA): TGTGCCAGCAGGCTAACCGGGGAGCTGTTTTTT. The encoded protein is CASRLTGELFF.

This chain links TRBV7-9 with TRBJ1-6, with unresolved D. CDR3 length: 12 residues. Trimming cost V 3 bases and J 6 bases, with 3 bases left between them. From germline, CDR1 is SEHNR and CDR2 FQNEAQ (reference sequence). The CDR3, as DNA: TGTGCCAGCAGCTTCGGTAATTCACCCCTCCACTTT. Translated: CASSFGNSPLHF.

V is TRBV13 and J is TRBJ1-2; 7 positions agree with TRBD1. The CDR3 consists of 16 residues. Trimming cost V 7 bases and J 0 bases; bases outside gene matches: 11. Per the germline V gene, CDR1 is PRHDT and CDR2 is FYEKMQ (reference sequence). The CDR3 protein is CASTARRQGANYGYTF. The CDR3 nucleotides are TGTGCCAGCACCGCCCGAAGGCAGGGGGCTAACTATGGCTACACCTTC.

The chain links TRBV6-2 or TRBV6-3 to TRBJ2-7, with 11 bases identical to TRBD1. V gave up 2 bases and J gave up 0 bases; unmatched junction bases: 3. This CDR3 has 16 residues. The germline gives CDR1 MNHEY, CDR2 SVGEGT. The chain's CDR3 is CASSYGDRGYSYEQYF. CDR3 nucleotides: TGTGCCAGCAGTTACGGGGACAGGGGGTACTCCTACGAGCAGTACTTC.

V and J are TRBV6-5 and TRBJ2-2, with 8 bases identical to TRBD2. V was clipped by 2 bases and J by 3 bases; unmatched bases: 2. CDR1 is MNHEY, CDR2 SVGAGI, per germline. This CDR3 is built from 15 residues. The CDR3 DNA follows: TGTGCCAGCAGTTACACGGGGGGGGACACCGGGGAGCTGTTTTTT. It encodes CASSYTGGDTGELFF.

The rearrangement links TRBV27 to TRBJ2-7; no definite D call. The CDR3 contains 14 residues. Trimming cost V 0 bases and J 0 bases, with 6 bases left between them. Germline V CDR1 and CDR2: MNHEY, SMNVEV (reference sequence). The CDR3 reads CASSLSSLSYEQYF. The CDR3 region has the DNA TGTGCCAGCAGTTTATCTTCCCTCTCCTACGAGCAGTACTTC.

Only one count was recorded for this clone. The V gene is TRBV7-8, the J gene TRBJ2-1; D might be TRBD1 (5 bases). The germline V and J ends were trimmed by 3 bases and 8 bases, with 11 bases remaining between them. The CDR3 has 13 residues. Germline-derived CDR1 and CDR2 are SGHVS and FQNEAQ. The CDR3 DNA is TGTGCCAGCAGCTTTATGCAGGGCCATGAGCAGTTCTTC. Its translation: CASSFMQGHEQFF.